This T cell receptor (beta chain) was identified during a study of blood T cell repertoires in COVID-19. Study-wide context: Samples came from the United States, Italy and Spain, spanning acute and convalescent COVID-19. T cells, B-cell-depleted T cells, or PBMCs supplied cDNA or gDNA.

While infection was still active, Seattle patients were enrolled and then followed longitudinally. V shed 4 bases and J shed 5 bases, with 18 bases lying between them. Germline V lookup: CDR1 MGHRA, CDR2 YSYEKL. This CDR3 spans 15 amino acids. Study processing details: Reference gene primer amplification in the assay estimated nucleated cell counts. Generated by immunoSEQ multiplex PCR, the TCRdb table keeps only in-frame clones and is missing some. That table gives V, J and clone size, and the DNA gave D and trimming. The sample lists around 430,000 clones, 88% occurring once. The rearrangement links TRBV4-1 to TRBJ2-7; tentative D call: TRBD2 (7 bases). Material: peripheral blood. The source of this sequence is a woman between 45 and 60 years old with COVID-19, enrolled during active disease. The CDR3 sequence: CASSPDEGGPNEQYF. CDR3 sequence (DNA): TGCGCCAGCAGCCCTGACGAGGGGGGGCCAAACGAGCAGTACTTC.